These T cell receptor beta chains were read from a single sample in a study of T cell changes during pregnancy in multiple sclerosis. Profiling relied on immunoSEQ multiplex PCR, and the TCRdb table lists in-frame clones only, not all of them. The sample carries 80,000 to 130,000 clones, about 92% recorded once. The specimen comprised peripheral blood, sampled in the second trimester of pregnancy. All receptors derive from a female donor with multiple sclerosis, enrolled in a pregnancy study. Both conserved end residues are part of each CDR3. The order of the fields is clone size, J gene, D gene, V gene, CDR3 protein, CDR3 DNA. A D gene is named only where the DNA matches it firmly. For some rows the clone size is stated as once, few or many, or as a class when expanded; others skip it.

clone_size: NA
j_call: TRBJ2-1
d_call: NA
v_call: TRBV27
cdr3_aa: CASSYNRVSNEQFF
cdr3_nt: TGTGCCAGCAGTTACAACAGGGTTAGCAATGAGCAGTTCTTC

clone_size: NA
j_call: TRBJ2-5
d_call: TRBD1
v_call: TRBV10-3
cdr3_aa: CAIRTGKGETQYF
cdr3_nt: TGTGCCATCAGGACAGGGAAGGGAGAGACCCAGTACTTC

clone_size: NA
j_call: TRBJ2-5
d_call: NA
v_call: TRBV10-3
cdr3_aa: CAISSRGVETQYF
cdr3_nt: TGTGCCATCAGTTCCAGGGGGGTGGAGACCCAGTACTTC

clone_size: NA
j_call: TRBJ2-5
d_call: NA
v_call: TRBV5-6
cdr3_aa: CASSFTGFTETQYF
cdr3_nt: TGTGCCAGCAGCTTTACAGGGTTTACGGAGACCCAGTACTTC

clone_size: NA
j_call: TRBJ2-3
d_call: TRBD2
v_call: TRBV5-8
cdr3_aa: CASSGLGLAGMNTQYF
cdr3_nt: TGTGCCAGCAGCGGCTTGGGACTAGCGGGAATGAATACGCAGTATTTT

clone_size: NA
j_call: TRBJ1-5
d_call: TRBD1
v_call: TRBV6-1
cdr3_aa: CASSSQGARQPQHF
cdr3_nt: TGTGCCAGCAGTTCCCAGGGGGCCCGACAGCCCCAGCATTTT

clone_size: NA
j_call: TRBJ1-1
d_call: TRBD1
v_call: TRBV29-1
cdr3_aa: CSVLLWDRQGEAFF
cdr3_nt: TGCAGCGTTTTGTTATGGGATAGACAGGGGGAAGCTTTCTTT

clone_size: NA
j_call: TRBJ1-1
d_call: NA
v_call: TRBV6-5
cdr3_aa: CASSSARLSGEAFF
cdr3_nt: TGTGCCAGCAGTTCCGCTAGATTGTCGGGTGAAGCTTTCTTT

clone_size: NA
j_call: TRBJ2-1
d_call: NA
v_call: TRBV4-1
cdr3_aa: CASSQDRGVKQFF
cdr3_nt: TGCGCCAGCAGCCAAGATAGAGGTGTTAAGCAGTTCTTC

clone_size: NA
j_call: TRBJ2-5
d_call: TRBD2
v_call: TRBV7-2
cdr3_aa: CASSLVPRGGYQETQYF
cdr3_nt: TGTGCCAGCAGCTTAGTACCTCGCGGGGGGTATCAAGAGACCCAGTACTTC

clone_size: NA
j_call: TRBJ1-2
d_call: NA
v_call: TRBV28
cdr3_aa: CASSFPGNDGYTF
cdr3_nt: TGTGCCAGCAGTTTCCCAGGGAACGATGGCTACACCTTC

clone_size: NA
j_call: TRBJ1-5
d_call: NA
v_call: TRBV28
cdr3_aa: CASSLRGAVGNQPQHF
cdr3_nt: TGTGCCAGCAGTTTGCGGGGGGCGGTCGGCAATCAGCCCCAGCATTTT

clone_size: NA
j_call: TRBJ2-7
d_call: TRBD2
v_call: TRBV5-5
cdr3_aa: CASSLGLAGELAEGEQYF
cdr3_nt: TGTGCCAGCAGCTTAGGACTAGCGGGTGAACTGGCGGAGGGGGAGCAGTACTTC

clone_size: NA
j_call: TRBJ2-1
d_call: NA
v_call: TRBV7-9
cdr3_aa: CASSSWGASYNEQFF
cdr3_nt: TGTGCCAGCAGTTCGTGGGGCGCCTCCTACAATGAGCAGTTCTTC

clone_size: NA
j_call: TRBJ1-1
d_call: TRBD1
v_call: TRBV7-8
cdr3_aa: CASSLWDRMNTEAFF
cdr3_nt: TGTGCCAGCAGCCTATGGGACAGGATGAACACTGAAGCTTTCTTT

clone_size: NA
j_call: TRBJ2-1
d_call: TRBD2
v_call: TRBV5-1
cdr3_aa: CASSLVPSGNNEQFF
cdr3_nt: TGCGCCAGCAGCTTGGTACCTAGCGGGAACAATGAGCAGTTCTTC

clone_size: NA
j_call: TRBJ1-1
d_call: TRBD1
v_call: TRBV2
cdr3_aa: CASRGQGRFLVEAFF
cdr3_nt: TGTGCCAGCAGGGGACAGGGTCGATTTCTCGTGGAAGCTTTCTTT

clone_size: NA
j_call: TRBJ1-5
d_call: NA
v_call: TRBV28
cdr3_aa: CASTMDSLVNQPQHF
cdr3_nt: TGTGCCAGCACCATGGACAGTTTGGTCAATCAGCCCCAGCATTTT

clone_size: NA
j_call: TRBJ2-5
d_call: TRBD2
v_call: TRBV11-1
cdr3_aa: CASSNSGRAGRETQYF
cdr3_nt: TGTGCCAGCAGCAATAGCGGGAGGGCCGGAAGGGAGACCCAGTACTTC

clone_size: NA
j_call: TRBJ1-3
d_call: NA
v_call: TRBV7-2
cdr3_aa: CASSPFITGAKSGNTIYF
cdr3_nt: TGTGCCAGCAGCCCTTTTATTACAGGCGCTAAATCTGGAAACACCATATATTTT

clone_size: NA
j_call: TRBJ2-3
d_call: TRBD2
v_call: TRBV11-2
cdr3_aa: CASSQTSPPTDTQYF
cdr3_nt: TGTGCCAGCAGCCAGACTAGCCCCCCAACAGATACGCAGTATTTT

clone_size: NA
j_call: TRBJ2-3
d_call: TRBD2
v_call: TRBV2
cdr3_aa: CASSTSANGGTDTQYF
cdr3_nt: TGTGCCAGCAGCACTAGCGCGAACGGGGGCACAGATACGCAGTATTTT

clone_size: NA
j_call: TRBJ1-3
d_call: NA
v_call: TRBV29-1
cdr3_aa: CSVDRADTIYF
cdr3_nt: TGCAGCGTTGACAGGGCGGACACCATATATTTT

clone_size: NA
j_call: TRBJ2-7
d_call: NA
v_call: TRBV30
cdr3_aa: CAWRDSGNEQYF
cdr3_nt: TGTGCCTGGAGGGACAGCGGCAACGAGCAGTACTTC

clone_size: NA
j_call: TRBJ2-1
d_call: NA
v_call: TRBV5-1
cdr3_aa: CASSFLASEQFF
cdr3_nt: TGCGCCAGCAGCTTCCTAGCTTCGGAGCAGTTCTTC

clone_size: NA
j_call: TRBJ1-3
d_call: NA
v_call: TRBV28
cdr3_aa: CASSPQWYSGNTIYF
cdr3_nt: TGTGCCAGCAGCCCCCAGTGGTACTCTGGAAACACCATATATTTT

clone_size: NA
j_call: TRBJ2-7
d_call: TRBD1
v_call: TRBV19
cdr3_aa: CASSIYRGLPHYEQYF
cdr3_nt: TGTGCCAGTAGTATCTACAGGGGGTTGCCGCACTACGAGCAGTACTTC

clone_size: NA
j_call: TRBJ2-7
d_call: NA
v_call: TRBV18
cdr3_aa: CASSPPGHSHEQYF
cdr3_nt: TGTGCCAGCTCACCACCGGGACACTCCCACGAGCAGTACTTC

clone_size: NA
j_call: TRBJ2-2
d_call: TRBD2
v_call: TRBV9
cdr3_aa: CASSVLLAGGLNTGELFF
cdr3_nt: TGTGCCAGCAGCGTACTCCTAGCGGGGGGTTTGAACACCGGGGAGCTGTTTTTT

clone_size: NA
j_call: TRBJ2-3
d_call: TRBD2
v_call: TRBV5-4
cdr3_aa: CASSSGGGTQYF
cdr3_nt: TGTGCCAGCAGCTCGGGGGGGGGTACGCAGTATTTT

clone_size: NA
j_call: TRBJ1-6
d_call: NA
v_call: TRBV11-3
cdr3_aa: CASSGTDNSPLHF
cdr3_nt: TGTGCCAGCAGTGGGACTGATAATTCACCCCTCCACTTT

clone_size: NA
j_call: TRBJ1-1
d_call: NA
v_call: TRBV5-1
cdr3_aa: CASSRWGGLNTEAFF
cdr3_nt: TGCGCCAGCAGCCGGTGGGGGGGCTTGAACACTGAAGCTTTCTTT

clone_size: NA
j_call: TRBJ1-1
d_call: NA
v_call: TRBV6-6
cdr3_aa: CASSYPPQGMNTEAFF
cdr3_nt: TGTGCCAGCAGTTACCCTCCACAGGGAATGAACACTGAAGCTTTCTTT

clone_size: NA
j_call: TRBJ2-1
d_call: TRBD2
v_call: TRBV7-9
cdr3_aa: CASSLAASGHNEQFF
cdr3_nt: TGTGCCAGCAGCTTAGCCGCTAGCGGGCACAATGAGCAGTTCTTC

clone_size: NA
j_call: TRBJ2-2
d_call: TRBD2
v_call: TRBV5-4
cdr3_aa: CASRQGTSGTTGELFF
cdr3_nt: TGTGCCAGCAGACAGGGGACTAGCGGGACCACCGGGGAGCTGTTTTTT

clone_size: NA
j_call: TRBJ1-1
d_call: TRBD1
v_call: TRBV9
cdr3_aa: CASSVGTGRNTEAFF
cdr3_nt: TGTGCCAGCAGCGTAGGGACAGGGCGGAACACTGAAGCTTTCTTT

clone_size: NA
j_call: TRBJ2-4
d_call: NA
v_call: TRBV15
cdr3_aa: CATSRDKENIQYF
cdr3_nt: TGTGCCACCAGCAGGGACAAAGAAAACATTCAGTACTTC

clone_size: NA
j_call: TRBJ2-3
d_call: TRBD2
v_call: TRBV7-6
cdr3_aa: CASSLGSGGLRADTQYF
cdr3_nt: TGTGCCAGCAGCTTAGGAAGCGGGGGCCTTAGGGCAGATACGCAGTATTTT

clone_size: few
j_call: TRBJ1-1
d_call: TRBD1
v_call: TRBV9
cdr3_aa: CASSVQDRGFSEAFF
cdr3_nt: TGTGCCAGCAGCGTACAGGACAGGGGGTTCAGTGAAGCTTTCTTT

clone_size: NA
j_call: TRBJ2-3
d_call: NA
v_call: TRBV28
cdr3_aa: CASSIAETSTDTQYF
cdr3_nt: TGTGCCAGCAGCATAGCGGAAACTAGCACAGATACGCAGTATTTT

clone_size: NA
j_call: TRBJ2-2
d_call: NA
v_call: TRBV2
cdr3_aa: CASSGANTGELFF
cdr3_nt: TGTGCCAGCAGCGGGGCGAACACCGGGGAGCTGTTTTTT

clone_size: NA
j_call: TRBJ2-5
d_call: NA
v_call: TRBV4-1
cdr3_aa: CASSQERTDREQETQYF
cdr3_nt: TGCGCCAGCAGCCAAGAAAGAACCGACCGGGAACAAGAGACCCAGTACTTC

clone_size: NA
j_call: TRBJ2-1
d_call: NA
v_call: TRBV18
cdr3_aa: CASSSMLADNEQFF
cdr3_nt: TGTGCCAGCTCATCTATGCTCGCGGACAATGAGCAGTTCTTC

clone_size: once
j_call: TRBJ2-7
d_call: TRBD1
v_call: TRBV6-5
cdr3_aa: CASSTGGADYEQYF
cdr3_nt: TGTGCCAGCAGTACAGGGGGCGCGGACTACGAGCAGTACTTC

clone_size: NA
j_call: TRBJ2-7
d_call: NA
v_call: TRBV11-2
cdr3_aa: CASSSGAYEQYF
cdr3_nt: TGTGCCAGCAGCTCAGGGGCCTACGAGCAGTACTTC

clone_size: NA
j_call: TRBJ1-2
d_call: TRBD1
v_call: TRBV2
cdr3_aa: CASSDPDRDRGYTF
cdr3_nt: TGTGCCAGCAGTGACCCTGACAGGGATCGTGGCTACACCTTC

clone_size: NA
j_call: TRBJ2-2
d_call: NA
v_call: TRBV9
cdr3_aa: CASSEGAGELFF
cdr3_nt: TGTGCCAGCAGCGAGGGGGCCGGGGAGCTGTTTTTT

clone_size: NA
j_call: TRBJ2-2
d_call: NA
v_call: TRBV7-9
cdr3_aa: CASSPLARTGELFF
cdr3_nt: TGTGCCAGCAGCCCCTTGGCCCGCACCGGGGAGCTGTTTTTT

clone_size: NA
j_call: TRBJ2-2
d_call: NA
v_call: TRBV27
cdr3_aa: CASSYVGVGELFF
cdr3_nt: TGTGCCAGCAGTTACGTCGGGGTCGGGGAGCTGTTTTTT

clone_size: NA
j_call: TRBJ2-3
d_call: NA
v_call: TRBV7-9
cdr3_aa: CASSLVARTDTQYF
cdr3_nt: TGTGCCAGCAGCTTAGTGGCCCGAACAGATACGCAGTATTTT

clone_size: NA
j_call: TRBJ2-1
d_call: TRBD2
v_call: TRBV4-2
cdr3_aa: CASSQEGRDLGNEQFF
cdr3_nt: TGTGCCAGCAGCCAAGAGGGGAGGGATTTGGGCAATGAGCAGTTCTTC

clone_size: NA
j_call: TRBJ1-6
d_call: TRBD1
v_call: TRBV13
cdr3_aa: CASSTFGQGGDNSPLHF
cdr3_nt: TGTGCCAGCAGCACCTTCGGACAGGGAGGAGATAATTCACCCCTCCACTTT

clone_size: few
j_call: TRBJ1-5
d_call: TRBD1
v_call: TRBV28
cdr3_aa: CASSFEGAVQPQHF
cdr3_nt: TGTGCCAGCAGTTTTGAGGGGGCTGTTCAGCCCCAGCATTTT

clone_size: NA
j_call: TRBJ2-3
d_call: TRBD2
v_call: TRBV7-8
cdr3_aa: CASSGAGGDTQYF
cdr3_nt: TGTGCCAGCAGCGGAGCGGGGGGAGATACGCAGTATTTT

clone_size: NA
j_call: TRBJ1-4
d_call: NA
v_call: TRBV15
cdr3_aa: CATSKLAEVGANEKLFF
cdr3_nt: TGTGCCACCAGCAAGCTCGCGGAAGTAGGGGCTAATGAAAAACTGTTTTTT

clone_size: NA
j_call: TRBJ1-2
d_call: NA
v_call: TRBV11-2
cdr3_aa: CASSSPGANYGYTF
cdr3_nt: TGTGCCAGCAGTTCGCCGGGGGCTAACTATGGCTACACCTTC

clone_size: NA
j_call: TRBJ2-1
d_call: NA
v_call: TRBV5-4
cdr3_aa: CASSARARDEQFF
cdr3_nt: TGTGCCAGCAGCGCTCGAGCCCGCGATGAGCAGTTCTTC

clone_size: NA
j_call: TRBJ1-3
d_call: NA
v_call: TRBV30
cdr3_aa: CAWSVLRLSSGNTIYF
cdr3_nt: TGTGCCTGGAGTGTGCTCAGGTTGAGCTCTGGAAACACCATATATTTT

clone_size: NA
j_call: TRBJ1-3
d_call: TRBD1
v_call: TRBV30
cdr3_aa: CAWSPQGRQGNTIYF
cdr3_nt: TGTGCCTGGAGTCCACAGGGGAGGCAAGGGAACACCATATATTTT

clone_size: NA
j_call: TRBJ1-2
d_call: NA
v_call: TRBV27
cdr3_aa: CASSPRRENGYTF
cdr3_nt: TGTGCCAGCAGTCCCCGCAGGGAAAATGGCTACACCTTC